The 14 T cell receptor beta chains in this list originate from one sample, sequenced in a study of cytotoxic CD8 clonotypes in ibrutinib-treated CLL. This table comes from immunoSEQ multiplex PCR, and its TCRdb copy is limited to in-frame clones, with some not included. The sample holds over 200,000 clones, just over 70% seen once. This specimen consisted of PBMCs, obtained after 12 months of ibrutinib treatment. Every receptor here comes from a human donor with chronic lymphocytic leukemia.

CDR3 residues: CASSIQQSDTQYF. DNA of the CDR3: TGTGCCAGCAGCATACAGCAATCAGATACGCAGTATTTT. The J gene is TRBJ2-3, the V gene TRBV11-2, with no clear D. The CDR3 length is 13 residues. The V end lost 5 bases, the J end lost 4 bases, and 10 bases lay between the germline ends. Germline V gene lookup returns CDR1 SGHAT and CDR2 FQNNGV. Supplemented by reference TRBV11-2 and TRBJ2-3, the full variable domain reads EAGVAQSPRYKIIEKRQSVAFWCNPISGHATLYWYQQILGQGPKLLIQFQNNGVVDDSQLPKDRFSAERLKGVDSTLKIQPAKLEDSAVYLCASSIQQSDTQYFGPGTRLTVL.

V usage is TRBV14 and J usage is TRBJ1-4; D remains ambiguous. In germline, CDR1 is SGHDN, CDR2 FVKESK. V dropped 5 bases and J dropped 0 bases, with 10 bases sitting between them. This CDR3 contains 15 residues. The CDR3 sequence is CASSSVRTTNEKLFF. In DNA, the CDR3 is TGTGCCAGCAGCTCTGTGCGAACAACTAATGAAAAACTGTTTTTT. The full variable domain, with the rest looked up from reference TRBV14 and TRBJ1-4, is EAGVTQFPSHSVIEKGQTVTLRCDPISGHDNLYWYRRVMGKEIKFLLHFVKESKQDESGMPNNRFLAERTGGTYSTLKVQPAELEDSGVYFCASSSVRTTNEKLFFGSGTQLSVL.

CDR3 DNA: TGTGCCAGCAGACCCACGGACAGGGCGAACTATGGCTACACCTTC. This codes for CASRPTDRANYGYTF. This chain joins TRBV6-4 and TRBJ1-2; TRBD1 agrees at 8 bases. The V gene's germline CDR1 is MRHNA and CDR2 SNTAGT. The CDR3 extends over 15 amino acids. Trimming at V came to 6 bases and at J to 2 bases, leaving 8 bases not matched to a gene.

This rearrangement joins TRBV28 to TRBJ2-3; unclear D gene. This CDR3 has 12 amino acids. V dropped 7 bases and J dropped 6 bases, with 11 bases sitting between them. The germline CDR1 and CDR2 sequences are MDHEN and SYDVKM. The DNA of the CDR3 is TGTGCCAGCAAAAGCACCGCGGATACGCAGTATTTT. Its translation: CASKSTADTQYF.

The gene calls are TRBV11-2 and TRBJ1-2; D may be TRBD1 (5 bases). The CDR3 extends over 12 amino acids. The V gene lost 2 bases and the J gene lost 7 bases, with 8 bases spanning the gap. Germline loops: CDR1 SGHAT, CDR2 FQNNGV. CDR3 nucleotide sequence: TGTGCCAGCAGCTTATCCAGGGTTGGCTACACCTTC. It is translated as CASSLSRVGYTF.

The CDR3 loop reads CASSSSGEGNEKLFF. In DNA, the CDR3 is TGTGCCAGCAGTTCCTCAGGGGAGGGGAATGAAAAACTGTTTTTT. The V and J genes are TRBV28 and TRBJ1-4; D is possibly TRBD1 (6 bases). This CDR3 contains 15 residues. Per germline, CDR1 MDHEN and CDR2 SYDVKM. V lost 4 bases, J lost 5 bases, and 14 bases lay in between.

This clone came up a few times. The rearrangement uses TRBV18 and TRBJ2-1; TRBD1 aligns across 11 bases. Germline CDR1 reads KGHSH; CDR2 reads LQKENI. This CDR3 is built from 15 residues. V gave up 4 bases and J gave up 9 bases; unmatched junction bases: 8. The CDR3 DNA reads TGTGCCAGCTCACTACTCGGACAGGGGGCCGGTGAGCAGTTCTTC. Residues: CASSLLGQGAGEQFF.

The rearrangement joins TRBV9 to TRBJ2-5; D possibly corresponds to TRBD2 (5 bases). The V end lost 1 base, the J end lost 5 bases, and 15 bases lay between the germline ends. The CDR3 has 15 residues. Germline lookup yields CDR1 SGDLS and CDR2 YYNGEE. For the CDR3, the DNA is TGTGCCAGCAGCGTAATTGGGAGACCTGGGGAGACCCAGTACTTC. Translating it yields CASSVIGRPGETQYF.

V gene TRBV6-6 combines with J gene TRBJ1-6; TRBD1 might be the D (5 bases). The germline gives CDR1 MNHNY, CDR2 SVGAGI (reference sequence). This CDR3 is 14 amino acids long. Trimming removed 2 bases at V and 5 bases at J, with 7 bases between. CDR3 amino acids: CASSYEGNNSPLHF. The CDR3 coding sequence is TGTGCCAGCAGTTACGAGGGGAATAATTCACCCCTCCACTTT.

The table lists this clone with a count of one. CDR3 amino acids: CASSPSGGGANVLTF. The CDR3 DNA reads TGTGCCAGCAGCCCCTCGGGGGGCGGGGCCAACGTCCTGACTTTC. V gene TRBV5-8 combines with J gene TRBJ2-6; tentatively, D is TRBD2 (7 bases). Germline V gene data show CDR1 as SGHTS and CDR2 as YDEGEE. This CDR3 contains 15 residues. The V gene lost 4 bases and the J gene lost 4 bases, with 12 bases spanning the gap. Combining the CDR3 with reference TRBV5-8 and TRBJ2-6 gives the whole variable domain EAGVTQSPTHLIKTRGQQATLRCSPISGHTSVYWYQQALGLGLQFLLWYDEGEERNRGNFPPRFSGRQFPNYSSELNVNALELEDSALYLCASSPSGGGANVLTFGAGSRLTVL.

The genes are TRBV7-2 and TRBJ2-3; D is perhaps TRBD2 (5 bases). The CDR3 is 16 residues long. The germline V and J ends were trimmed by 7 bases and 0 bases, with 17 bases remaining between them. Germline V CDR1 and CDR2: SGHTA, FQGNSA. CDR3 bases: TGTGCCAGCAATTCAGGAGCGGCGCCTAGCACAGATACGCAGTATTTT. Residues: CASNSGAAPSTDTQYF.

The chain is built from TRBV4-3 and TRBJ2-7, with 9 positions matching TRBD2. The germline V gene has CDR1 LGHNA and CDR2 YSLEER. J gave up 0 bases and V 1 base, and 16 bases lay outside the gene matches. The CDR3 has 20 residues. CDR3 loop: CASSQGRGRVGSGSSYEQYF. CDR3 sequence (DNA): TGCGCCAGCAGCCAAGGACGTGGCAGGGTCGGTAGCGGGAGCTCCTACGAGCAGTACTTC.

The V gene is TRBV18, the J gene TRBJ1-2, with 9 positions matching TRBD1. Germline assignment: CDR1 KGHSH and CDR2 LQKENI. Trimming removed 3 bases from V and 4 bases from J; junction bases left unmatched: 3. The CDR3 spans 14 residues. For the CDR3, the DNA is TGTGCCAGCTCACCGAACAGGGGGCTCTATGGCTACACCTTC. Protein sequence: CASSPNRGLYGYTF.

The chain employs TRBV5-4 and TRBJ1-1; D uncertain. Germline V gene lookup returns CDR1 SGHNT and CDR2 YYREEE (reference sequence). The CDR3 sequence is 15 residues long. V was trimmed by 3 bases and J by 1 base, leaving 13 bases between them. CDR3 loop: CASSSELARNTEAFF. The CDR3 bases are TGTGCCAGCAGCTCGGAGTTGGCGAGGAACACTGAAGCTTTCTTT. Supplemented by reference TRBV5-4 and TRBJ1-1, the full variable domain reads ETGVTQSPTHLIKTRGQQVTLRCSSQSGHNTVSWYQQALGQGPQFIFQYYREEENGRGNFPPRFSGLQFPNYSSELNVNALELDDSALYLCASSSELARNTEAFFGQGTRLTVV.